A single sample is the source of the 5 T cell receptor beta chains below, sequenced in a study of shared clonotypes between healthy human individuals. Method: immunoSEQ multiplex PCR; TCRdb's copy keeps in-frame clones and lacks some. The table has over a million clones, around 95% seen once. The specimen was naive CD4+ T cells sorted from blood. Subset: CD45RA+ positively selected. The receptors stem from a man aged 25-45 years in good health.

V is TRBV20-1 and J is TRBJ2-7; D is ambiguous. Germline V gene data show CDR1 as DFQATT and CDR2 as SNEGSKA (reference sequence). The length of the CDR3 is 11 residues. V was trimmed by 4 bases and J by 5 bases, leaving 9 bases between them. The CDR3 loop reads CSATSFNEQYF. In DNA, the CDR3 is TGCAGTGCTACCAGCTTTAACGAGCAGTACTTC.

The J gene is TRBJ1-1, the V gene TRBV5-1, with D maybe TRBD1 (6 bases). Germline assignment: CDR1 SGHRS and CDR2 YFSETQ. CDR3 length equals 15 residues. Trimming removed 4 bases from V and 0 bases from J, with 13 bases in between. In DNA form, the CDR3 reads TGCGCCAGCAGCCCGGACAGCCTCATGAACACTGAAGCTTTCTTT. Protein product: CASSPDSLMNTEAFF.

The chain carries TRBV5-4 and TRBJ2-7; TRBD2 matches 7 bases. The germline V gene encodes CDR1 SGHNT and CDR2 YYREEE (reference sequence). V lost 0 bases to trimming and J lost 0 bases; unmatched junction nucleotides: 3. This CDR3 region has 15 residues. DNA for the CDR3: TGTGCCAGCAGCTTGGTGCGGGGGAGCTCCTACGAGCAGTACTTC. Amino acids: CASSLVRGSSYEQYF.

The chain is built from TRBV4-1 and TRBJ2-5; TRBD1 aligns across 8 bases. Germline lookup yields CDR1 MGHRA and CDR2 YSYEKL. The length of the CDR3 is 14 residues. The J segment lost 8 bases and the V segment lost 4 bases, leaving 9 bases of the junction unmatched. This CDR3 is CASSPTGEVGTQYF. The CDR3 bases are TGCGCCAGCAGCCCGACAGGGGAGGTAGGAACCCAGTACTTC.

The V gene is TRBV19, the J gene TRBJ1-5; D is ambiguous. CDR3 length equals 16 residues. The germline V gene encodes CDR1 LNHDA and CDR2 SQIVND (reference sequence). Trimming removed 3 bases from V and 2 bases from J, with 14 bases in between. DNA of the CDR3: TGTGCCAGTAGTATCGTACAAGTTAAGGGCAATCAGCCCCAGCATTTT. Its protein is CASSIVQVKGNQPQHF.